This T cell receptor (beta chain) was identified in a study of follicular helper T cells after annual influenza vaccination. The study's findings and limits: Each annual vaccination recalled recurring oligoclonal ICOS+CD38+ cTfh clonotypes.

Profiling relied on immunoSEQ multiplex PCR, and the TCRdb table lists in-frame clones only, not all of them. The table records several thousand clones, approximately 78% of them present only once. Stated time point: 2015-2016 season, pre-vaccination. Excluded were substance abuse, HIV/AIDS, active cancer, immunomodulatory drugs and active illness. Points on this clone: Its antigen is undetermined.

CDR1 is SGHTS and CDR2 is YDEGEE in the germline V gene. Between the trimmed V and J ends, which lost 0 bases and 9 bases, there was a span of 13 bases. This CDR3 region has 13 residues. The sample was CXCR5- memory CD4+ T cells sorted from blood, taken on the day of influenza vaccination. This TCR derives from an adult who received the influenza vaccine. The chain is built from TRBV5-8 and TRBJ2-7, with D possibly matching TRBD1 (5 bases). Here the CDR3 DNA reads TGTGCCAGCAGCTTGGGACAGTCTATACGGCAGTACTTC. It yields the protein CASSLGQSIRQYF.